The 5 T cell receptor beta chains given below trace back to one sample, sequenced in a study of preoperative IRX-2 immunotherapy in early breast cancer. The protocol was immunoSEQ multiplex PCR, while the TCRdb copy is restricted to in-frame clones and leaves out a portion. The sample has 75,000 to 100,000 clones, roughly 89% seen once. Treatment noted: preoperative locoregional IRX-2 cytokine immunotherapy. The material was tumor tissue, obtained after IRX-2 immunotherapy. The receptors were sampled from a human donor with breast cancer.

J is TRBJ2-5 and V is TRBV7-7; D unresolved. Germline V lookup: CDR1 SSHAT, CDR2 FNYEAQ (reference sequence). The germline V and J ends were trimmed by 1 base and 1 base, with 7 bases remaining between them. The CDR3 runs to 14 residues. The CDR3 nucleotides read TGTGCCAGCAGCTTAGACAGTACCCAAGAGACCCAGTACTTC. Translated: CASSLDSTQETQYF.

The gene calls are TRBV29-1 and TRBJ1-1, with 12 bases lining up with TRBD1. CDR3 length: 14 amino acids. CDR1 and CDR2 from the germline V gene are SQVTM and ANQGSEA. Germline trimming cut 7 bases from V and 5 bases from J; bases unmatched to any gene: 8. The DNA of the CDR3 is TGCAGCGACTGGGGACAGGGGGCCGGGACTGAAGCTTTCTTT. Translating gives CSDWGQGAGTEAFF.

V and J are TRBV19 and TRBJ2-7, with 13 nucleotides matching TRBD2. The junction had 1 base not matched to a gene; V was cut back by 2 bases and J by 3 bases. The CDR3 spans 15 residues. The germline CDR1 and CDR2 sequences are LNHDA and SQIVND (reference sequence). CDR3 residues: CASSIWTSGGYEQYF. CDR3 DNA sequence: TGTGCCAGTAGTATATGGACTAGCGGGGGCTACGAGCAGTACTTC.

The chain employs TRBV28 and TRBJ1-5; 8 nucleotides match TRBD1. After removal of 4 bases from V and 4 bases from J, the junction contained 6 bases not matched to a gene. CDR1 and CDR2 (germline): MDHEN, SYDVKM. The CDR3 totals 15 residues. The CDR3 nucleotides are TGTGCCAGCAGTTCGACAGGGGTGAGGAATCAGCCCCAGCATTTT. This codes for CASSSTGVRNQPQHF.

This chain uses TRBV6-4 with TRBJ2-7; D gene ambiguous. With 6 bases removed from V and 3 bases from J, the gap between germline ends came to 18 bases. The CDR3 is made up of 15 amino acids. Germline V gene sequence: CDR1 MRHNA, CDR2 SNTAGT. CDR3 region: CASSPESGPYYEQYF. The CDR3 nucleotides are TGTGCCAGCAGCCCCGAATCCGGACCATACTACGAGCAGTACTTC.